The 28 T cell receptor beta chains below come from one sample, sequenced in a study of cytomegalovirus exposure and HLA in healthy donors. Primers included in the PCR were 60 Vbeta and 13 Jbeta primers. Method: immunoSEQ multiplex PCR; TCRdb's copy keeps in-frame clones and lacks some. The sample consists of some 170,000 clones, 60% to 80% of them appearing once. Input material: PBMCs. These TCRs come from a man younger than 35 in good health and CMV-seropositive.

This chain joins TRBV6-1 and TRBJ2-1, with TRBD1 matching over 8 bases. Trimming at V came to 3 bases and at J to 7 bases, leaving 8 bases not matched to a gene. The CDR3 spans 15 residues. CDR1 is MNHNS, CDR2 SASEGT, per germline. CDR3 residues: CASSDPGQGRNEQFF. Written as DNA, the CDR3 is TGTGCCAGCAGTGACCCCGGACAGGGTCGAAATGAGCAGTTCTTC.

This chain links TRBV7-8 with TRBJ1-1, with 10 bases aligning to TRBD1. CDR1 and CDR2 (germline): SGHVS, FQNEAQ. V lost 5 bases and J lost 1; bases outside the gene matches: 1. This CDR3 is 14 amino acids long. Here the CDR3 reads CASSRDRGNTEAFF. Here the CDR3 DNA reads TGTGCCAGCAGCCGGGACAGGGGGAACACTGAAGCTTTCTTT.

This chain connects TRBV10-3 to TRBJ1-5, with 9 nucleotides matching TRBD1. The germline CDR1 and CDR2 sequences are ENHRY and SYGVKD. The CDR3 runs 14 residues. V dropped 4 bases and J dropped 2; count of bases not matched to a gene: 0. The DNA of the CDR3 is TGTGCCATCAGTGGGGACAGGGGCAATCAGCCCCAGCATTTT. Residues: CAISGDRGNQPQHF.

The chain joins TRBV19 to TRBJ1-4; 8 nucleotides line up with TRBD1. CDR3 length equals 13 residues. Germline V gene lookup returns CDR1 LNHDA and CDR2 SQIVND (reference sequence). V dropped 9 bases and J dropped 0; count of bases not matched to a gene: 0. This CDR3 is CASRGPTNEKLFF. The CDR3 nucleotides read TGTGCCAGCAGGGGGCCAACTAATGAAAAACTGTTTTTT.

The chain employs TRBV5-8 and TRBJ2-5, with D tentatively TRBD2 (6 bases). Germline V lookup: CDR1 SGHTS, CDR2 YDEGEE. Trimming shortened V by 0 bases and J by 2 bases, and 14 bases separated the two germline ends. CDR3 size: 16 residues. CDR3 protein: CASSLELGGLQETQYF. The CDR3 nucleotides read TGTGCCAGCAGCTTGGAACTCGGGGGTCTTCAAGAGACCCAGTACTTC.

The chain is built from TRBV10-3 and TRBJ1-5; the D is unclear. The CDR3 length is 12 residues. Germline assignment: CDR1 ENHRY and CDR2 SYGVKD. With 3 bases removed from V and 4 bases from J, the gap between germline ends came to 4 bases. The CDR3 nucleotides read TGTGCCATCAGTGACAGTAATCAGCCCCAGCATTTT. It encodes CAISDSNQPQHF.

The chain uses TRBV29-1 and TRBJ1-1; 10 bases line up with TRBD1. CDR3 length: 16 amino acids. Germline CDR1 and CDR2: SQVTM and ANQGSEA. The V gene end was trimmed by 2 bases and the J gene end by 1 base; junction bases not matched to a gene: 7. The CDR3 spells CSVELWDRGPNTEAFF. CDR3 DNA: TGCAGCGTTGAATTATGGGACAGGGGCCCGAACACTGAAGCTTTCTTT.

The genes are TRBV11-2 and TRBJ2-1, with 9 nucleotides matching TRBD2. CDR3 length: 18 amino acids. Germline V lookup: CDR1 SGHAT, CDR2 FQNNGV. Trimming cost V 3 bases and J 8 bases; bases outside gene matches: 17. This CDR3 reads CASSLVPSGGIFGDEQFF. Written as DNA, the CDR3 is TGTGCCAGCAGCTTGGTACCGAGCGGGGGGATTTTTGGGGATGAGCAGTTCTTC.

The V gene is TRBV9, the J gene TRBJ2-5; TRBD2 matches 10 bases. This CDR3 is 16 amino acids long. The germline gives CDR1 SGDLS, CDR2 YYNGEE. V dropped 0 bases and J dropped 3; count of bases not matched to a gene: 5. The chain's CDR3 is CASSVGASGREETQYF. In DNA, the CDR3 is TGTGCCAGCAGCGTAGGGGCTAGCGGGAGAGAAGAGACCCAGTACTTC.

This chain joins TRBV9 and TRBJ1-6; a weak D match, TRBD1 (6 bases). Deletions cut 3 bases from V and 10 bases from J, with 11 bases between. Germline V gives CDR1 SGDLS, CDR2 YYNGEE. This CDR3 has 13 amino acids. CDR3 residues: CASSETGWSPLHF. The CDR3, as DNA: TGTGCCAGCAGCGAAACAGGGTGGTCACCCCTCCACTTT.

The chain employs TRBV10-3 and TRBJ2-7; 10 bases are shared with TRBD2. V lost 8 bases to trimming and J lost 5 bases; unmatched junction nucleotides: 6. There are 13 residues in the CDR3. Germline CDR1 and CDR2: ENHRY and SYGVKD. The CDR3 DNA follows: TGTGCCATCGGTCTAGCGGGGGTGGACGAGCAGTACTTC. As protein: CAIGLAGVDEQYF.

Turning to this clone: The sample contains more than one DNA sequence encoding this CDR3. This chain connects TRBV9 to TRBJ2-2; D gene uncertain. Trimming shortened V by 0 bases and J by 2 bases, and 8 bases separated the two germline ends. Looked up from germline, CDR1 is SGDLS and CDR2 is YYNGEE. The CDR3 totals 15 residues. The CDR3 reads CASSVGTVNTGELFF. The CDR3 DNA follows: TGTGCCAGCAGCGTAGGTACAGTTAACACCGGGGAGCTGTTTTTT.

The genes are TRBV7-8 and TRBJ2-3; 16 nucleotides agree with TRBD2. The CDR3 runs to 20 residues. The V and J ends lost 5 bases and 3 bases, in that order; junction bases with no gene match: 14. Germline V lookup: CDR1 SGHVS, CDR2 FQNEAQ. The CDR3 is CASSAVGTSGRAHPTDTQYF. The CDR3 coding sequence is TGTGCCAGCAGCGCCGTAGGGACTAGCGGGAGGGCCCACCCAACAGATACGCAGTATTTT.

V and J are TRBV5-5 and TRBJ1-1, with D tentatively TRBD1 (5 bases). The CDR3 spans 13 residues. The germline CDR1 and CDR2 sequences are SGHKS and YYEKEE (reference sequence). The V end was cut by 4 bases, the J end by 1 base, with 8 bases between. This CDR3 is CASSPTENTEAFF. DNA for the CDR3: TGTGCCAGCAGCCCGACAGAGAACACTGAAGCTTTCTTT.

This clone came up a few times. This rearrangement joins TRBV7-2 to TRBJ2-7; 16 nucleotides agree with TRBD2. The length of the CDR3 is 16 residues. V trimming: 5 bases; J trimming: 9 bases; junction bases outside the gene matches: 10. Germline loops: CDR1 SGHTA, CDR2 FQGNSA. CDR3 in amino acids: CASSVPMGLAGGPQYF. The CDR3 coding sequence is TGTGCCAGCAGCGTACCAATGGGACTAGCGGGAGGGCCGCAGTACTTC.

The CDR3 sequence: CASSLGEQSGELFF. The CDR3 DNA is TGCGCCAGCAGCTTGGGGGAGCAGTCCGGGGAGCTGTTTTTT. The V call is TRBV5-1, the J call TRBJ2-2; a weak D match, TRBD2 (5 bases). The CDR3 is 14 amino acids. Germline loops: CDR1 SGHRS, CDR2 YFSETQ. Trimming cost V 0 bases and J 6 bases, with 9 bases left between them. The full variable domain, in which reference TRBV5-1 and TRBJ2-2 provide the parts outside the CDR3, is KAGVTQTPRYLIKTRGQQVTLSCSPISGHRSVSWYQQTPGQGLQFLFEYFSETQRNKGNFPGRFSGRQFSNSRSEMNVSTLELGDSALYLCASSLGEQSGELFFGEGSRLTVL.

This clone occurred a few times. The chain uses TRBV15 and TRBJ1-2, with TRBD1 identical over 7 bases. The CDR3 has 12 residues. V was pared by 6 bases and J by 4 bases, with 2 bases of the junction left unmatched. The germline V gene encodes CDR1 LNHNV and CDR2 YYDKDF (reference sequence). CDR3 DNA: TGTGCCACCAGAAGGGACAGCTATGGCTACACCTTC. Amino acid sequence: CATRRDSYGYTF.

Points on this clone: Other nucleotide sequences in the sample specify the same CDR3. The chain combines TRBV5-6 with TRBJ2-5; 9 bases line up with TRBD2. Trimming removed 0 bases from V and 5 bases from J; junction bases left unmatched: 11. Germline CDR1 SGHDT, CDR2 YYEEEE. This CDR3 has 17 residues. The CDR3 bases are TGTGCCAGCAGCTTGGGTAGCGGGGGTAGTATTGGTGAGACCCAGTACTTC. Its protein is CASSLGSGGSIGETQYF.

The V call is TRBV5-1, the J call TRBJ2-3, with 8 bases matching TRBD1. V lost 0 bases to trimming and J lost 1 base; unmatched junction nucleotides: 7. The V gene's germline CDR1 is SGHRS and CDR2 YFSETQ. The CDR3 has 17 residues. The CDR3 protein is CASSLAIRTGRTDTQYF. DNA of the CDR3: TGCGCCAGCAGCTTGGCCATTAGGACAGGGCGCACAGATACGCAGTATTTT.

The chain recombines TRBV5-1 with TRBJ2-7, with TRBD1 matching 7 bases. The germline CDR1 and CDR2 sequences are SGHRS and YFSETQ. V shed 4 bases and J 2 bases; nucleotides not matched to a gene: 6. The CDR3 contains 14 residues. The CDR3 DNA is TGCGCCAGCAGCGTCGGACAGGTAGCCTACGAGCAGTACTTC. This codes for CASSVGQVAYEQYF.

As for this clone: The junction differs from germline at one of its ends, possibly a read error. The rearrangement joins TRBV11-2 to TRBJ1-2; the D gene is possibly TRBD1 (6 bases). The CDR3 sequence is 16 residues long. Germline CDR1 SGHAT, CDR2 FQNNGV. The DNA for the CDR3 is TGCGCCAGCAGCCAAGATATGAGGGGGTCCGGGGATGGCTACACCTTC. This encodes CASSQDMRGSGDGYTF. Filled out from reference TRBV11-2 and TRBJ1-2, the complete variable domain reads EAGVAQSPRYKIIEKRQSVAFWCNPISGHATLYWYQQILGQGPKLLIQFQNNGVVDDSQLPKDRFSAERLKGVDSTLKIQPAKLEDSAVYLCASSQDMRGSGDGYTFGSGTRLTVV.

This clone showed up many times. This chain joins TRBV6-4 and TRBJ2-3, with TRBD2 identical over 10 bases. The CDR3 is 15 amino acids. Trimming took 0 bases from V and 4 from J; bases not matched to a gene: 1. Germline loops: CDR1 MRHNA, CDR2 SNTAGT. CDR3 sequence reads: CASSDSTSGPDTQYF. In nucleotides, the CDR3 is TGTGCCAGCAGTGACTCGACTAGCGGGCCAGATACGCAGTATTTT.

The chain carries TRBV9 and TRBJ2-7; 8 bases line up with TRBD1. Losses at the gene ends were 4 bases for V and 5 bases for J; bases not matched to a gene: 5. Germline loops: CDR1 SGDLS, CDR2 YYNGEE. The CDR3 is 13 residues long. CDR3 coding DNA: TGTGCCAGCAGCCCGGACAGGGAGGACGAGCAGTACTTC. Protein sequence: CASSPDREDEQYF.

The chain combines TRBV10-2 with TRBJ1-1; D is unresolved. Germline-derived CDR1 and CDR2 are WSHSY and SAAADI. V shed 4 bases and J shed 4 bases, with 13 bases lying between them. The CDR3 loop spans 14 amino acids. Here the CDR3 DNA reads TGCGCCAGCAGTGTGCGGCAACTGGGCACTGAAGCTTTCTTT. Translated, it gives CASSVRQLGTEAFF.

CDR3 in amino acids: CSASMNTEAFF. The CDR3 nucleotides read TGCAGTGCTAGCATGAACACTGAAGCTTTCTTT. V is TRBV20-1 and J is TRBJ1-1; no clear D gene. V lost 3 bases to trimming and J lost 0 bases, with 2 bases between them. From germline, CDR1 is DFQATT and CDR2 SNEGSKA (reference sequence). The CDR3 is 11 residues long.

The CDR3 region has the DNA TGTGCCAGCAGCGTAGACGCTAGCGGGAGGGCCGGGGACATTCAGTACTTC. This gives the protein CASSVDASGRAGDIQYF. V gene TRBV9 combines with J gene TRBJ2-4; 12 bases line up with TRBD2. The germline V gene has CDR1 SGDLS and CDR2 YYNGEE. The CDR3 sequence is 17 residues long. V was pared by 0 bases and J by 8 bases, with 9 bases of the junction left unmatched.

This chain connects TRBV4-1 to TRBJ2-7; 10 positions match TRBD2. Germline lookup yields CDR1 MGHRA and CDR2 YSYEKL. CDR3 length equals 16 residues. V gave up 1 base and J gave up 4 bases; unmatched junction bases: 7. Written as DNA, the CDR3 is TGCGCCAGCAGCCAAGGAGGGTCTAGCGGGAGATACGAGCAGTACTTC. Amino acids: CASSQGGSSGRYEQYF.

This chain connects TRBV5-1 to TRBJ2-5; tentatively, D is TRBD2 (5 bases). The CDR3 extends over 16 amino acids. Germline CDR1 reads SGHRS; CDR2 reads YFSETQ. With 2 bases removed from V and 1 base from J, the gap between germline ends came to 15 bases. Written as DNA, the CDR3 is TGCGCCAGCAGCTTTGGACGGGCGGGTCCCCAAGAGACCCAGTACTTC. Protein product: CASSFGRAGPQETQYF.